Below, 29 T cell receptor beta chains from the same sample are listed, as sequenced in a study of regulatory T cells in long-lasting Graves disease. Time point of the sample: persistent/refractory GD, antithyroid drugs over 5 years with positive TRAb. With RNA extracted from PBMCs as input, the TCR library was made. CDR3-region Arm-PCR and iRepertoire HTBI primers produced the TCR beta libraries. MiXCR, run by TCRdb on the multiplex PCR reads, gives a single entry per CDR3 protein. This table has a few hundred thousand distinct CDR3 sequences, 20% to 30% appearing once. The sequencing used peripheral blood mononuclear cells (PBMCs), collected when the disease was refractory, from a patient treated with antithyroid drugs. These receptors originate from a female donor with Graves disease.

V is TRBV6-2 or TRBV6-3 and J is TRBJ2-1; maybe TRBD2 (6 bases). The CDR3 extends over 18 amino acids. V dropped 3 bases and J dropped 4 bases, with 22 bases sitting between them. CDR1 is MNHEY, CDR2 SVGEGT, per germline. The CDR3 DNA reads TGTGCCAGCAGTTATCGGAGGGCGACTTTGCGGTATTACAATGAGCAGTTCTTC. It translates to CASSYRRATLRYYNEQFF.

This clonotype was counted at least ten times. The chain employs TRBV2 and TRBJ2-2, with a weak D call TRBD1 (5 bases). The V end lost 6 bases, the J end lost 0 bases, and 11 bases lay between the germline ends. This CDR3 contains 15 residues. Germline V gene data show CDR1 as SNHLY and CDR2 as FYNNEI. The CDR3, as DNA: TGTGCCAGCAGAGCGACAGCCGCGAACACCGGGGAGCTGTTTTTT. It is translated as CASRATAANTGELFF.

As to this clonotype: One end of the junction does not line up with germline, which may come from a read error. This rearrangement joins TRBV2 to TRBJ2-6; D may be TRBD1 or TRBD2 (5 bases each). The CDR3 covers 17 residues. CDR1 and CDR2 from the germline V gene are SNHLY and FYNNEI. CDR3 nucleotides: TGTGCCAGCAGCCTGAGGGGCCCAGTCTCTGGGGCCAACGTCCCGACTTTC. Its protein product is CASSLRGPVSGANVPTF.

With regard to this clonotype: A much larger clone lies a single base off, so this may be a read error. Since the CDR3 does not end with the conserved phenylalanine or tryptophan, this likely comes from a read error. The genes are TRBV28 and TRBJ2-5; possible D gene TRBD2, 5 bases. Germline assignment: CDR1 MDHEN and CDR2 SYDVKM. CDR3 length: 14 amino acids. Trimming left V 4 bases short and J 3 bases short, with 12 bases between. This CDR3 is CASSSTHGEETQYS. CDR3 DNA sequence: TGTGCCAGCAGTTCGACACACGGGGAAGAGACCCAGTACTCC.

The CDR3 sequence is CASSYDASGRDTGELFF. The CDR3 bases are TGTGCCAGCAGTTATGATGCTAGCGGGAGGGATACCGGGGAGCTGTTTTTT. The rearrangement links TRBV6-5 to TRBJ2-2; 12 bases align to TRBD2. Per the germline V gene, CDR1 is MNHEY and CDR2 is SVGAGI. V trimming: 3 bases; J trimming: 5 bases; junction bases outside the gene matches: 7. This CDR3 contains 17 residues.

With regard to this clonotype: An end of the junction does not agree with germline; a read error may underlie this. V and J are TRBV2 and TRBJ1-5; D gene ambiguous. CDR3 length: 12 residues. The germline V gene has CDR1 SNHLY and CDR2 FYNNEI. The CDR3 nucleotides read TGTGCCGGCAGTAGACAAAATCAGCCCCAGCATTTT. Amino acids: CAGSRQNQPQHF. Filled out from reference TRBV2 and TRBJ1-5, the complete variable domain reads EPEVTQTPSHQVTQMGQEVILRCVPISNHLYFYWYRQILGQKVEFLVSFYNNEISEKSEIFDDQFSVERPDGSNFTLKIRSTKLEDSAMYFCAGSRQNQPQHFGDGTRLSIL.

The chain recombines TRBV30 with TRBJ1-5; D is unclear. The CDR3 contains 13 residues. Trimming pared 2 bases from V and 1 base from J, leaving 6 bases between. The germline V gene encodes CDR1 GTSNPN and CDR2 SVGIG (reference sequence). The CDR3 DNA reads as TGTGCCTGGAGTTCTCAGAGCAATCAGCCCCAGCATTTT. This translates into CAWSSQSNQPQHF.

This clonotype was counted between two and nine times. The chain combines TRBV7-2 with TRBJ1-6, with 7 bases matching TRBD1. The V gene end was trimmed by 6 bases and the J gene end by 6 bases; junction bases not matched to a gene: 2. Germline V gene lookup returns CDR1 SGHTA and CDR2 FQGNSA. The CDR3 contains 13 residues. The CDR3 protein is CASRPGGNSPLHF. CDR3 DNA: TGTGCCAGCAGACCAGGGGGTAATTCACCCCTCCACTTT.

The chain couples TRBV5-6 to TRBJ2-7; D may match TRBD1 or TRBD2 (5 bases each). The CDR3 sequence is 15 residues long. Germline V gene sequence: CDR1 SGHDT, CDR2 YYEEEE. V was shortened by 1 base and J by 2 bases, with 13 bases between the two germline ends. The CDR3 reads CASSLRGPGAYEQYF. The DNA for the CDR3 is TGTGCCAGCAGCTTGAGGGGACCTGGGGCCTACGAGCAGTACTTC.

In its sample, this clonotype was seen a few times. V usage is TRBV29-1 and J usage is TRBJ1-4; the match to TRBD1 covers 9 bases. The CDR3 length is 15 residues. Germline V gene lookup returns CDR1 SQVTM and CDR2 ANQGSEA. V shed 3 bases and J 5 bases; nucleotides not matched to a gene: 7. The CDR3 here is CSVEKGTGKNEKLFF. CDR3 in DNA: TGCAGCGTTGAGAAGGGGACAGGGAAGAATGAAAAACTGTTTTTT.

This clonotype was found many times. The rearrangement uses TRBV24-1 and TRBJ1-2, with a possible D match to TRBD1 (6 bases). The germline V and J ends were trimmed by 4 bases and 5 bases, with 16 bases remaining between them. Germline values: CDR1 KGHDR, CDR2 SFDVKD. The CDR3 loop spans 15 amino acids. The CDR3 bases are TGTGCCACCAGTGACCCCACCGGACAGACGTATGGCTACACCTTC. This gives the protein CATSDPTGQTYGYTF.

A note on this clonotype: This likely traces to a read error, being one base from a far larger clone. The V and J genes are TRBV27 and TRBJ1-1; D gene uncertain. The CDR3 loop spans 12 amino acids. The V gene's germline CDR1 is MNHEY and CDR2 SMNVEV (reference sequence). Trimming removed 5 bases at V and 3 bases at J, with 7 bases between. CDR3 nucleotide sequence: TGTGCCAGCAGTGATCAGGACACTGAAGCTTTCTTT. This encodes CASSDQDTEAFF.

This clonotype was counted at least ten times. The germline gene is not matched at one end of the junction; a read error may be the cause. The chain recombines TRBV28 with TRBJ1-2; 7 bases are a match to TRBD1. The CDR3 is made up of 14 amino acids. The V gene's germline CDR1 is MDHEN and CDR2 SYDVKM. This chain's CDR3 is CAGRGMGQNYGYTF. CDR3 bases: TGTGCCGGCAGGGGGATGGGACAGAACTATGGCTACACCTTC.

In this sample, this clonotype turned up a few times. The chain couples TRBV19 to TRBJ2-7; D ambiguous. V was pared by 3 bases and J by 2 bases, with 17 bases between. Germline CDR1 LNHDA, CDR2 SQIVND (reference sequence). The CDR3 covers 16 residues. This CDR3 is CASSISGFGSTYEQYF. In nucleotides, the CDR3 is TGTGCCAGTAGTATCAGTGGTTTCGGTTCCACCTACGAGCAGTACTTC.

This chain joins TRBV20-1 and TRBJ1-1, with D uncertain. Trimming pared 3 bases from V and 2 bases from J, leaving 13 bases between. CDR1 and CDR2 from the germline V gene are DFQATT and SNEGSKA (reference sequence). There are 14 residues in the CDR3. The CDR3 sequence is CSASAPAGNTEAFF. The DNA for the CDR3 is TGCAGTGCTAGTGCGCCAGCTGGAAACACTGAAGCTTTCTTT.

This clonotype was picked up many times. The CDR3 region has the DNA TGTGCCAGCAGCCCCGCCGGAGGGGGGTATGTCTATGGCTACACCTTC. It yields the protein CASSPAGGGYVYGYTF. This chain links TRBV28 with TRBJ1-2, with D maybe TRBD1 (6 bases). This CDR3 is 16 amino acids long. Germline V CDR1 and CDR2: MDHEN, SYDVKM. Trimming removed 6 bases from V and 4 bases from J, with 21 bases in between.

Only a few counts were recorded for this clonotype. The rearrangement joins TRBV7-8 to TRBJ2-2, with D perhaps assigned TRBD1 or TRBD2 (7 bases each). Germline-derived CDR1 and CDR2 are SGHVS and FQNEAQ. V was shortened by 4 bases and J by 6 bases, with 24 bases between the two germline ends. The CDR3 extends over 18 amino acids. CDR3 in DNA: TGTGCCAGCAGCTCGGAGGGGAGGGGGCTCGGGAATGCCGGGGAGCTGTTTTTT. Translated, it gives CASSSEGRGLGNAGELFF.

This clonotype was counted ten times or more. The chain is built from TRBV12-3 or TRBV12-4 and TRBJ2-5, with D hard to call. Deletions cut 5 bases from V and 5 bases from J, with 12 bases between. The CDR3 contains 13 residues. The CDR3 region has the DNA TGTGCCAGCAGTCAACCTTCAGGCGAGACCCAGTACTTC. It specifies CASSQPSGETQYF.

The table lists this clonotype with many counts. J is TRBJ2-7 and V is TRBV28; D call uncertain. The CDR3 runs 13 residues. The V gene's germline CDR1 is MDHEN and CDR2 SYDVKM. Trimming shortened V by 3 bases and J by 4 bases, and 10 bases separated the two germline ends. As DNA, the CDR3 is TGTGCCAGCAGTTTGCGCAAACTGTACGAGCAGTACTTC. It specifies CASSLRKLYEQYF. The full variable domain, completed using reference TRBV28 and TRBJ2-7, is DVKVTQSSRYLVKRTGEKVFLECVQDMDHENMFWYRQDPGLGLRLIYFSYDVKMKEKGDIPEGYSVSREKKERFSLILESASTNQTSMYLCASSLRKLYEQYFGPGTRLTVT.

This clonotype showed up many times. The chain joins TRBV5-1 to TRBJ2-7; D possibly corresponds to TRBD1 (6 bases). Germline CDR1 and CDR2: SGHRS and YFSETQ. The CDR3 spans 14 residues. Trimming removed 2 bases at V and 1 base at J, with 10 bases between. The CDR3 is CASSFGRGSYEQYF. The DNA for the CDR3 is TGCGCCAGCAGCTTCGGCAGGGGTTCCTACGAGCAGTACTTC.

The chain combines TRBV6-5 with TRBJ1-2; D is unresolved. Trimming took off 0 bases at V and 2 bases at J, with 10 bases between the two ends. The CDR3 length is 15 residues. In germline, CDR1 is MNHEY, CDR2 SVGAGI. The CDR3 sequence is CASSYSSSGNYGYTF. CDR3 bases: TGTGCCAGCAGTTACTCGAGTTCGGGGAACTATGGCTACACCTTC.

The chain combines TRBV6-1 with TRBJ2-5; TRBD1 might be the D (6 bases). The V end lost 7 bases, the J end lost 2 bases, and 23 bases lay between the germline ends. CDR3 length: 17 amino acids. From germline, CDR1 is MNHNS and CDR2 SASEGT. The CDR3 loop reads CASNRAPPGMGQETQYF. The CDR3 coding sequence is TGTGCCAGCAACAGGGCTCCCCCGGGGATGGGTCAAGAGACCCAGTACTTC.

This clonotype was observed a handful of times. The chain uses TRBV7-2 and TRBJ1-5, with TRBD1 as a possible D gene (6 bases). This CDR3 has 17 amino acids. Germline V CDR1 and CDR2: SGHTA, FQGNSA. Trimming left V 5 bases short and J 0 bases short, with 17 bases between. CDR3: CASSPKTGRYSNQPQHF. The CDR3 DNA reads as TGTGCCAGCAGCCCCAAGACAGGAAGATATAGCAATCAGCCCCAGCATTTT.

This clonotype was detected ten times or more. This rearrangement joins TRBV13 to TRBJ2-6, with D unclear. The CDR3 runs 15 residues. CDR1 is PRHDT and CDR2 is FYEKMQ in the germline V gene (reference sequence). The V gene lost 5 bases and the J gene lost 0 bases, with 8 bases spanning the gap. The CDR3 here is CASSPSASGANVLTF. CDR3 DNA: TGTGCCAGCAGCCCCTCCGCCTCTGGGGCCAACGTCCTGACTTTC.

This clonotype was observed once. The chain employs TRBV29-1 and TRBJ1-2, with a possible D match to TRBD1 (6 bases). This CDR3 has 15 amino acids. Germline V CDR1 and CDR2: SQVTM, ANQGSEA. Trimming cost V 4 bases and J 5 bases, with 20 bases left between them. The CDR3 reads CSVGLEGVNLYGYTF. The DNA of the CDR3 is TGCAGCGTTGGACTGGAGGGGGTAAACCTTTATGGCTACACCTTC.

This chain joins TRBV2 and TRBJ1-5; 11 bases map to TRBD1. Germline CDR1 is SNHLY and CDR2 is FYNNEI. This CDR3 is built from 17 residues. V lost 6 bases to trimming and J lost 1 base; unmatched junction nucleotides: 8. CDR3: CASSSGTGGHSNQPQHF. The DNA for the CDR3 is TGTGCCAGCAGCTCCGGGACAGGGGGGCACAGCAATCAGCCCCAGCATTTT.

This clonotype appeared many times. This chain joins TRBV5-1 and TRBJ1-6, with D possibly matching TRBD1 (5 bases). The V end was cut by 3 bases, the J end by 7 bases, with 11 bases between. There are 14 residues in the CDR3. The germline V gene encodes CDR1 SGHRS and CDR2 YFSETQ. The CDR3 coding sequence is TGCGCCAGCAGCTCCGGGACGTTCAATTCACCCCTCCACTTT. Translation: CASSSGTFNSPLHF.

This clonotype turned up a few times. The chain recombines TRBV9 with TRBJ2-2; 9 bases map to TRBD2. This CDR3 has 16 amino acids. The J segment lost 5 bases and the V segment lost 1 base, leaving 6 bases of the junction unmatched. Germline V gene sequence: CDR1 SGDLS, CDR2 YYNGEE. In DNA form, the CDR3 reads TGTGCCAGCAGCGTATTGGGCGGGAGGGAAACCGGGGAGCTGTTTTTT. It translates to CASSVLGGRETGELFF.

This clonotype was picked up a small number of times. V and J are TRBV7-2 and TRBJ1-5; 9 bases align to TRBD1. This CDR3 contains 18 residues. The germline V gene encodes CDR1 SGHTA and CDR2 FQGNSA. V was pared by 2 bases and J by 5 bases, with 13 bases of the junction left unmatched. CDR3 nucleotide sequence: TGTGCCAGCAGCTTAAACCCCTGGGACAGGGTAGTGCATCAGCCCCAGCATTTT. Its protein product is CASSLNPWDRVVHQPQHF. The entire variable domain, with the rest obtained from reference TRBV7-2 and TRBJ1-5, is as follows: GAGVSQSPSNKVTEKGKDVELRCDPISGHTALYWYRQSLGQGLEFLIYFQGNSAPDKSGLPSDRFSAERTGGSVSTLTIQRTQQEDSAVYLCASSLNPWDRVVHQPQHFGDGTRLSIL.